This T cell receptor beta chain appears in the sequencing data of a study of T cell changes during pregnancy in multiple sclerosis (dated by TCRdb to between 2017 and 2020). For the wider study: The study looked at changes in the T cell repertoire across pregnancy in women with multiple sclerosis.

To prepare the library, the immunoSEQ multiplex PCR assay was applied. TCRdb took this table from immuneACCESS and kept in-frame rearrangements with V and J called. Such tables lack part of the clones; where checked against another copy, unresolved V genes explain under half of the gap, and the rest is unexplained. The sample table records about 64,000 clones; about nine tenths of these occur just once. The ten largest clones add up to 5.5% to 7% of the sample. Note on this clone: Its antigen target is currently unknown. No much larger clone is present one base from it, and per-base qualities are unavailable.

V drops 2 bases and J drops 6 bases, leaving 19 bases in between. CDR1 and CDR2 were assigned from the germline V gene (reference sequence) as PRHDT and FYEKMQ. The CDR3 holds 17 amino acids from the cysteine to the phenylalanine. Only the CDR3 part of the read is kept: 51 bases, read in frame from the first base. The rearrangement combines TRBV13 with TRBJ1-4, with the D gene call left open. The specimen was peripheral blood, collected in the third trimester of pregnancy. The clonotype was recovered from a female donor in good health, enrolled as a control in a pregnancy study. The nucleotide sequence reads as follows: TGTGCCAGCAGCTTAAGGGTCACCGGGAAAAGAGATGAAAAACTGTTTTTT. Its amino acids are CASSLRVTGKRDEKLFF. With the rest looked up from the reference TRBV13 and TRBJ1-4 genes rather than sequenced, the full variable domain is AAGVIQSPRHLIKEKRETATLKCYPIPRHDTVYWYQQGPGQDPQFLISFYEKMQSDKGSIPDRFSAQQFSDYHSELNMSSLELGDSALYFCASSLRVTGKRDEKLFFGSGTQLSVL.